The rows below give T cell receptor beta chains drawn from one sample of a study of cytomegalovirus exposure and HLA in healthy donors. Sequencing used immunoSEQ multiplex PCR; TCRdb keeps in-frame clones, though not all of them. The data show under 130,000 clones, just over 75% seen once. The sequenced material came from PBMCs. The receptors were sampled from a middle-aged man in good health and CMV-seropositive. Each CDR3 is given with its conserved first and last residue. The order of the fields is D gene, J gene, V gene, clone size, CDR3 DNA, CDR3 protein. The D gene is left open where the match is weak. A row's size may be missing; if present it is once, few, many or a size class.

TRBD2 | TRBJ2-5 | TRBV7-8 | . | TGTGCCAGCAGCTTATTAATCCGGCTAGCGGGGGGATCGGAGACCCAGTACTTC | CASSLLIRLAGGSETQYF
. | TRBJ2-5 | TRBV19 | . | TGTGCCAGTAGTACATCCACCAGGGGAAGAGAGACCCAGTACTTC | CASSTSTRGRETQYF
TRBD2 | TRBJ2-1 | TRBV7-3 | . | TGTGCCAGCAGCTTAAGGGCGGGAGACTACAATGAGCAGTTCTTC | CASSLRAGDYNEQFF
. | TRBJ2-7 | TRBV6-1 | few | TGTGCCAGCAGTGAATTCGACTACACCTACGAGCAGTACTTC | CASSEFDYTYEQYF
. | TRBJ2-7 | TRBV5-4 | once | TGTGCCAGCAGCTTGGCAGGGGGACTGAATTACGAGCAGTACTTC | CASSLAGGLNYEQYF
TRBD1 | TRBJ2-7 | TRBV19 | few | TGTGCCAGTAGTAGGGGACAGGGGATCTCCTACGAGCAGTACTTC | CASSRGQGISYEQYF
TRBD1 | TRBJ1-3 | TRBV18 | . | TGTGCCAGCTCACCACAACAGGGGACTGGAAACACCATATATTTT | CASSPQQGTGNTIYF
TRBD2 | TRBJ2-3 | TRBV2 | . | TGTGCCAGCAGTGAAGTGCGGGGGGTAAGCACAGATACGCAGTATTTT | CASSEVRGVSTDTQYF
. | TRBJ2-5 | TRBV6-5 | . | TGTGCCAGCAGCAGGCTTCAAGAGACCCAGTACTTC | CASSRLQETQYF
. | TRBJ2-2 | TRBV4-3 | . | TGCGCCAGCAGCCCGGGACTTTCGAACACCGGGGAGCTGTTTTTT | CASSPGLSNTGELFF